Each of the 23 T cell receptor beta chains below was sequenced from the same sample in a study of T-cell reconstitution after alpha-beta-depleted transplantation in children. Unique molecular identifiers were incorporated into the prepared TCRbeta library. TCRdb processed the PCR reads anew with MiXCR; each CDR3 protein has one entry. The data hold 450,000 to 600,000 distinct CDR3 sequences, with under 15% observed a single time. The input for sequencing was PBMCs, mostly from graft donor cells, taken 360 days after TCRalphabeta/CD19-depleted stem cell transplant. The receptors were sampled from a male patient younger than 18 who had a stem cell transplant for acute myeloid leukemia, so the T cells may come from the graft donor.

The chain couples TRBV15 to TRBJ2-1; D is unresolved. The CDR3 consists of 14 residues. V shed 0 bases and J shed 5 bases, with 8 bases lying between them. Germline values: CDR1 LNHNV, CDR2 YYDKDF (reference sequence). In DNA, the CDR3 is TGTGCCACCAGCAGAGATTTTTCGGACAATGAGCAGTTCTTC. This gives the protein CATSRDFSDNEQFF.

The V gene is TRBV24-1, the J gene TRBJ1-5, with TRBD1 as a possible D gene (5 bases). The V gene lost 4 bases and the J gene lost 4 bases, with 13 bases spanning the gap. Germline values: CDR1 KGHDR, CDR2 SFDVKD. CDR3 size: 15 residues. The CDR3 here is CATSEHAGFNQPQHF. CDR3 nucleotide sequence: TGTGCCACCAGTGAACACGCAGGGTTTAATCAGCCCCAGCATTTT.

This clonotype was recorded many times. The rearrangement links TRBV11-1 to TRBJ2-3, with TRBD2 as a possible D gene (6 bases). The germline gives CDR1 SGHAT, CDR2 FQDESV (reference sequence). CDR3 length equals 16 residues. Trimming took off 3 bases at V and 4 bases at J, with 17 bases between the two ends. The CDR3 spells CASSLVWGLPPDTQYF. CDR3 bases: TGTGCCAGCAGCTTGGTGTGGGGACTCCCGCCAGATACGCAGTATTTT.

V usage is TRBV9 and J usage is TRBJ2-1; D call uncertain. This CDR3 region has 15 residues. Germline CDR1 SGDLS, CDR2 YYNGEE. Trimming removed 0 bases from V and 0 bases from J, with 7 bases in between. CDR3 bases: TGTGCCAGCAGCGTAGTGGACCTCTCCTACAATGAGCAGTTCTTC. Translating gives CASSVVDLSYNEQFF.

This clonotype has only a few counts. The chain joins TRBV20-1 to TRBJ2-1; 10 nucleotides line up with TRBD2. The CDR3 has 15 amino acids. The V gene end was trimmed by 2 bases and the J gene end by 7 bases; junction bases not matched to a gene: 8. Germline CDR1 and CDR2: DFQATT and SNEGSKA (reference sequence). CDR3 DNA sequence: TGCAGTGCTAGACGACTAGCGGGTAGTTTTAATGAGCAGTTCTTC. Amino acids: CSARRLAGSFNEQFF.

This clonotype occurred many times. The chain employs TRBV12-3 or TRBV12-4 and TRBJ2-1, with a weak D call TRBD2 (5 bases). The length of the CDR3 is 16 residues. V was shortened by 5 bases and J by 4 bases, with 18 bases between the two germline ends. CDR3 sequence: CASSPYATGKYNEQFF. CDR3 sequence (DNA): TGTGCCAGCAGTCCCTACGCCACCGGGAAATACAATGAGCAGTTCTTC.

The chain employs TRBV5-1 and TRBJ2-2; 10 positions agree with TRBD1. With 0 bases clipped from V and 7 bases from J, the junction kept 3 bases outside the gene matches. Germline-derived CDR1 and CDR2 are SGHRS and YFSETQ. The CDR3 contains 15 residues. In DNA, the CDR3 is TGCGCCAGCAGCTTGGGACAGGGGGCTAACGGGGAGCTGTTTTTT. Amino acids: CASSLGQGANGELFF.

This clonotype was counted once. The rearrangement links TRBV4-1 to TRBJ2-2; 10 bases are shared with TRBD2. The V gene's germline CDR1 is MGHRA and CDR2 YSYEKL. Trimming cost V 0 bases and J 2 bases; bases outside gene matches: 6. The CDR3 spans 18 residues. CDR3: CASSQDELAGENTGELFF. Written as DNA, the CDR3 is TGCGCCAGCAGCCAAGATGAGCTAGCGGGAGAAAACACCGGGGAGCTGTTTTTT.

The gene calls are TRBV18 and TRBJ2-3, with 12 positions matching TRBD2. Per the germline V gene, CDR1 is KGHSH and CDR2 is LQKENI. The CDR3 loop spans 17 amino acids. Trimming at V came to 3 bases and at J to 0 bases, leaving 4 bases not matched to a gene. The CDR3 DNA sequence: TGTGCCAGCTCACCTCTAGCGGGAGGGGTCAGCACAGATACGCAGTATTTT. As protein: CASSPLAGGVSTDTQYF.

This chain uses TRBV18 with TRBJ2-3, with 11 bases identical to TRBD2. V lost 6 bases and J lost 5; bases outside the gene matches: 7. Germline CDR1 reads KGHSH; CDR2 reads LQKENI. CDR3 length equals 15 residues. This chain's CDR3 is CASSPGTSGRDTQYF. In DNA, the CDR3 is TGTGCCAGCTCCCCCGGGACTAGCGGACGAGATACGCAGTATTTT.

This rearrangement joins TRBV29-1 to TRBJ2-1; 10 bases agree with TRBD1. Germline lookup yields CDR1 SQVTM and CDR2 ANQGSEA. CDR3 length: 13 amino acids. J lost 9 bases, V lost 4 bases, and 6 bases had no gene match. CDR3 residues: CSVVRDRGREQFF. For the CDR3, the DNA is TGCAGCGTTGTTCGGGACAGGGGTCGTGAGCAGTTCTTC.

The chain carries TRBV7-8 and TRBJ2-5, with 9 bases identical to TRBD1. This CDR3 spans 14 amino acids. Germline V gene data show CDR1 as SGHVS and CDR2 as FQNEAQ. After removal of 4 bases from V and 6 bases from J, the junction contained 6 bases not matched to a gene. The CDR3 region is CASSSSQGAQTQYF. The CDR3 DNA sequence: TGTGCCAGCAGCTCTTCACAGGGGGCGCAGACCCAGTACTTC. Together with reference TRBV7-8 and TRBJ2-5, the CDR3 gives the full variable domain: GAGVSQSPRYKVAKRGQDVALRCDPISGHVSLFWYQQALGQGPEFLTYFQNEAQLDKSGLPSDRFFAERPEGSVSTLKIQRTQQEDSAVYLCASSSSQGAQTQYFGPGTRLLVL.

This clonotype has a handful of counts. The rearrangement uses TRBV7-9 and TRBJ2-5; D is possibly TRBD1 or TRBD2 (5 bases each). The CDR3 extends over 16 amino acids. The V and J ends lost 5 bases and 4 bases respectively, with 20 bases between them. Germline V gene data show CDR1 as SEHNR and CDR2 as FQNEAQ (reference sequence). The CDR3 is CASSPKGTTKPETQYF. DNA for the CDR3: TGTGCCAGCAGCCCAAAGGGGACCACCAAGCCAGAGACCCAGTACTTC.

The chain uses TRBV6-5 and TRBJ2-3; D gene ambiguous. CDR1 and CDR2 from the germline V gene are MNHEY and SVGAGI. This CDR3 comprises 18 residues. V was trimmed by 2 bases and J by 0 bases, leaving 18 bases between them. CDR3 loop: CASSYGIFRTLSTDTQYF. CDR3 nucleotides: TGTGCCAGCAGTTACGGGATTTTTCGAACCTTAAGCACAGATACGCAGTATTTT.

This clonotype was counted only a few times. This chain links TRBV7-9 with TRBJ2-2; 15 nucleotides align to TRBD2. The ends lost 5 bases at V and 7 bases at J; junction bases unmatched: 8. The CDR3 length is 17 residues. Germline CDR1 reads SEHNR; CDR2 reads FQNEAQ (reference sequence). CDR3 nucleotides: TGTGCCAGCAGCCGACCGGGACTAGCGGGAGGAATCGGGGAGCTGTTTTTT. Its translation is CASSRPGLAGGIGELFF.

This clonotype came up many times. The rearrangement uses TRBV29-1 and TRBJ2-5, with D perhaps matching TRBD1 (6 bases). Per the germline V gene, CDR1 is SQVTM and CDR2 is ANQGSEA. The CDR3 contains 13 residues. V dropped 4 bases and J dropped 3 bases, with 12 bases sitting between them. The CDR3 bases are TGCAGCGTTGCGGGACACCTTAAAGAGACCCAGTACTTC. It codes for CSVAGHLKETQYF.

The chain joins TRBV20-1 to TRBJ2-3; D perhaps matches TRBD2 (6 bases). This CDR3 is 14 amino acids long. Germline V gives CDR1 DFQATT, CDR2 SNEGSKA (reference sequence). Trimming took 7 bases from V and 6 from J, leaving 20 bases between them. CDR3 sequence (DNA): TGCAGTGGCTCGACGGGAGAGGGATTCGATACGCAGTATTTT. Its translation: CSGSTGEGFDTQYF.

The chain recombines TRBV7-6 with TRBJ2-6; D is ambiguous. Germline V lookup: CDR1 SGHVS, CDR2 FNYEAQ. V lost 1 base and J 0 bases, leaving 10 bases between the germline ends. CDR3 size: 17 residues. CDR3 protein: CASSLGGYPSGANVLTF. The CDR3 DNA is TGTGCCAGCAGCTTAGGGGGTTATCCCTCTGGGGCCAACGTCCTGACTTTC.

This clonotype came up a few times. V is TRBV6-2 or TRBV6-3 and J is TRBJ2-7, with TRBD2 identical over 7 bases. CDR1 is MNHEY and CDR2 is SVGEGT in the germline V gene. V shed 4 bases, J shed 0 bases, and the junction held 12 bases outside the gene matches. CDR3 length equals 17 residues. DNA for the CDR3: TGTGCCAGCAGTTTCCTACCGGGACTACCCCGCTCCTACGAGCAGTACTTC. It is translated as CASSFLPGLPRSYEQYF.

The V and J genes are TRBV5-1 and TRBJ2-1; D not resolved. The CDR3 loop spans 11 amino acids. Per the germline V gene, CDR1 is SGHRS and CDR2 is YFSETQ. Between the trimmed V and J ends, which lost 5 bases and 11 bases, there was a span of 11 bases. The CDR3 sequence is CASRLELKQFF. For the CDR3, the DNA is TGCGCCAGCAGACTGGAGTTGAAGCAGTTCTTC.

The DNA of the CDR3 is TGTGCCAGCAGCCAAGTTCTGGGACGCTCCTACGAGCAGTACTTC. It is translated as CASSQVLGRSYEQYF. The chain couples TRBV3-1 to TRBJ2-7, with D tentatively TRBD1 or TRBD2 (5 bases each). Germline V gene sequence: CDR1 LGHDT, CDR2 YNNKEL (reference sequence). Trimming pared 1 base from V and 0 bases from J, leaving 10 bases between. The length of the CDR3 is 15 residues.

This clonotype was counted only a few times. The rearrangement joins TRBV27 to TRBJ1-1, with 8 bases that match TRBD1. Looked up from germline, CDR1 is MNHEY and CDR2 is SMNVEV (reference sequence). V trimming: 5 bases; J trimming: 3 bases; junction bases outside the gene matches: 11. CDR3 length equals 16 residues. Here the CDR3 reads CASSIHMTGVDTEAFF. In nucleotides, the CDR3 is TGTGCCAGCAGTATTCATATGACAGGGGTTGACACTGAAGCTTTCTTT.

The chain recombines TRBV12-3 or TRBV12-4 with TRBJ2-1; either TRBD1 or TRBD2 may fit D (6 bases each). Trimming took off 8 bases at V and 6 bases at J, with 20 bases between the two ends. There are 15 residues in the CDR3. CDR3 amino acids: CASGAGTTRTNEQFF. CDR3 DNA sequence: TGTGCCAGCGGGGCGGGGACAACGAGGACCAATGAGCAGTTCTTC.